Sequencing of this T cell receptor (beta chain) was carried out in a study of blood T cell repertoires in COVID-19. Germline V gives CDR1 SGHNT, CDR2 YENEEA. Between the trimmed V and J ends, which lost 0 bases and 9 bases, there was a span of 6 bases. The CDR3 has 12 residues. TCRdb's table, derived via immunoSEQ multiplex PCR, lists solely in-frame clones and lacks some. The sample yields roughly 220,000 clones, approximately 82% seen once. The TCR comes from a woman aged 40 to 50 who had recovered from COVID-19. The V gene is TRBV11-3, the J gene TRBJ2-1; D is unresolved. Sequencing input: peripheral blood. The CDR3 reads CASSLELGEQFF. DNA of the CDR3: TGTGCCAGCAGCTTAGAGCTCGGTGAGCAGTTCTTC.